The clone carrying this TCR beta chain occurred many times. The antigen remains undetermined. The data derive from a study of CD8+CD57+ T cells in acquired aplastic anemia. About the research overall: DNA from sorted CD4+ and CD8+ cells averaged around 3 ug. General observations from the study: For CD8+ Simpson's diversity, patients and controls showed no significant difference. There were over 25 CD8+ CDR3 sequences that occurred in both patients and controls.

Template material for TCR beta VDJ and CDR3 profiling consisted of genomic DNA. A single record per CDR3 protein comes from TCRdb applying MiXCR to the reads. This table has 74,000 or so distinct CDR3 sequences, almost 55% appearing once. The CDR3 has 15 residues. V was trimmed by 2 bases and J by 7 bases, leaving 17 bases between them. Looked up from germline, CDR1 is MNHEY and CDR2 is SVGAGI. This clonotype was obtained from a human donor in good health, serving as a control. The sample was sorted CD4+, CD8+, or CD8+CD57+ T cells (not recorded which) from PBMCs. This chain joins TRBV6-5 and TRBJ2-5; D may be TRBD1 (6 bases). The CDR3 region has the DNA TGTGCCAGCAGTTACGATGACAGGCAAGAGGGGACCCAGTACTTC. It encodes CASSYDDRQEGTQYF.